This T cell receptor (beta chain) is from a study of long-term antiretroviral therapy in people with HIV (dated by TCRdb to between 2022 and 2023). Study-wide context: The earliest samples were collected roughly a decade before the 2015 WHO recommendation for immediate ART, at a time when ART was usually postponed until CD4 counts fell. A retrospective serial study tested whether changes in peripheral blood TRB repertoire composition and diversity were associated with ART initiation and durable HIV suppression. A total of roughly 200 cryopreserved PBMC samples came from 25 to 30 adults with confirmed HIV infection and were collected serially over a mean of roughly 6 years (range 1-12). Of the roughly 31 participants with HIV, about a dozen were female. No cross-contamination during QIAcube processing turned up in test extractions that ran a monoclonal T-cell line alongside 25 to 35 polyclonal samples. Broad study findings and their caveats: Since PBMC availability was limited, sequencing covered only the TCR beta chain, with no alpha chain pairing. Unsorted PBMC were profiled instead of sorted CD4+ and CD8+ T cells because pre-ART samples had limited cell numbers. Inferences about post-ART repertoire changes are limited because no data were available on ART adherence, viral resistance or therapy changes. A significant increase in TRB diversity was found to be associated with ART initiation, although TRB diversity was observed to remain significantly below that of transplant donor controls even after long-term ART. Expanded TRB clones identified before ART initiation dominated the repertoire at all time points, although this dominance fluctuated and declined in many PLHIV after ART. The samples span the years 2004 to 2017, and the ART regimens used at that time may not be as effective as current regimens. CDR3 length ranges in HIV repertoires were narrower than in controls, and network structure suggested an antigen-experienced repertoire with only a slight naive shift after ART.

The immunoSEQ hsTCRB v3.0 assay was used at survey level resolution to sequence the TRB variable region. The targeted TRB sequencing depth was about 40,000-55,000 T-cell genomes per sample. Pooled TRB libraries were sequenced on an Illumina MiSeq with a v3 150-cycle kit. From the authors' description of their analysis: Analysis of repertoires was carried out in R inside a reproducible Nextflow workflow spanning QC, data transformation and analysis. LymphoSeq2, an R package for exploring AIRR-Seq data, was used to implement the custom analyses. A few samples that produced fewer than 5000 total TRB sequences were removed, so some 190 HIV repertoires were analyzed. Among the 180 to 200 retained HIV repertoires, about 59 were collected before ART initiation and 129 were collected after ART initiation. Each repertoire was downsampled to 5000 TRB nucleotide sequences, and summary statistics were averaged across 100 downsampling iterations. TRB sequences were retained for analysis only if CDR3 regions of at least seven amino acids were present. Diversity was measured with a Shannon entropy-derived clonality score and the Gini coefficient. In the repertoire networks, any two of the top 5000 CDR3 amino acid sequences were connected whenever the two sequences differed by an edit distance of one. Antigen specificity groups and MHC restriction were predicted for TRB CDR3 amino acid sequences with GLIPH2. Known CMV, EBV, HIV or tissue antigen associations were flagged by matching CDR3 amino acid sequences against VDJdb and McPAS-TCR. Pre-ART, post-ART and control groups were compared with Wilcoxon signed-rank tests and Holm-Bonferroni correction. This is the immuneACCESS table as TCRdb keeps it, with only in-frame sequences that have V and J called. A part of the clones is gone; compared with another copy, unresolved V genes explain less than half, and the rest is unexplained. The V and J calls and clone size are taken from that table; D and trimming were inferred from the DNA. This sample gives tens of thousands of clones in total; around four fifths of them show up just once. The ten top clones hold about 4.9% of the sample.

Participants were included only if at least one PBMC sample before ART initiation and at least two post-ART samples were available. Treatment was received in the United States of America by all participants with HIV. Cryopreserved samples of about 0.9-11 million PBMC were thawed and washed before DNA extraction. At the time of the earliest PBMC sample for each participant with HIV, ages ranged from about 23 to 60 years. Each participant contributed PBMC samples from 1-4 timepoints before ART initiation and 2-8 timepoints after ART initiation, with a median of 7 samples. For every participant, serial HIV viral load, CD4+ T-cell count, ART history and demographic data were obtained. Using a Qiagen kit on a QIAcube, genomic DNA was extracted from unsorted PBMC, with samples processed in batches of 12. Worth noting for this clone: Its binding antigen is unknown. It has no much larger one-base neighbor in the sample; base qualities were not kept.

V and J are truncated by 0 bases and 8 bases respectively, leaving an intervening sequence of 16 bases. The germline V gene (reference sequence) supplies CDR1 LNHNV and CDR2 YYDKDF. The CDR3 runs 16 amino acids, cysteine and phenylalanine included. Of the read, only the CDR3 DNA is kept; its 48 bases are in frame from base 1. This sequence originates from a man aged 18 to 29 with HIV. The sequence links TRBV15 to TRBJ1-4; a tentative D call is TRBD1 (5 bases match). The sample here was unsorted PBMCs, taken 0.5 years after starting antiretroviral therapy. The nucleotide sequence reads as follows: TGTGCCACCAGCAGAGAACAGACAGCCGCGGGGGAAAAACTGTTTTTT. It codes for CATSREQTAAGEKLFF.